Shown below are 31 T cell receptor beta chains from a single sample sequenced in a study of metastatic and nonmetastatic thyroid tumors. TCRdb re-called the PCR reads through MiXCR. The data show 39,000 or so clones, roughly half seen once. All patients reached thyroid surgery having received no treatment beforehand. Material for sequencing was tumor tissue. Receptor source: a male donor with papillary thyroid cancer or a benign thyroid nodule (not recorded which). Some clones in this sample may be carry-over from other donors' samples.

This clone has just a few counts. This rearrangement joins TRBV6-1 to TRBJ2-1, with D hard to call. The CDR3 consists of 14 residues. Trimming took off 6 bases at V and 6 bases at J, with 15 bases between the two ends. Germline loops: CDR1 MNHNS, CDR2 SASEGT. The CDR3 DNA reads TGTGCCAGCAGCCCCCGACCCGGCGGCAATGAGCAGTTCTTC. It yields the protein CASSPRPGGNEQFF.

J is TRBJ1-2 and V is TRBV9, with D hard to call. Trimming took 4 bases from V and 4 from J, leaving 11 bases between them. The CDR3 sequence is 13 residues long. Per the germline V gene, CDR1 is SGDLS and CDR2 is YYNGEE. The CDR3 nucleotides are TGTGCCAGCAGCCTTCAGGCTGGCTATGGCTACACCTTC. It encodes CASSLQAGYGYTF. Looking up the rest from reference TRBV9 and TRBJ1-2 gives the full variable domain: DSGVTQTPKHLITATGQRVTLRCSPRSGDLSVYWYQQSLDQGLQFLIQYYNGEERAKGNILERFSAQQFPDLHSELNLSSLELGDSALYFCASSLQAGYGYTFGSGTRLTVV.

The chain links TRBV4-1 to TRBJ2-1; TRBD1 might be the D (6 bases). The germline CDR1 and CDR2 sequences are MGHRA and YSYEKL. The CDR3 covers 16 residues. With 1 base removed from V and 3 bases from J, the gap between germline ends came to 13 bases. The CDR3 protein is CASSQGQVAVYNEQFF. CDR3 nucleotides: TGCGCCAGCAGCCAAGGACAGGTCGCTGTCTACAATGAGCAGTTCTTC.

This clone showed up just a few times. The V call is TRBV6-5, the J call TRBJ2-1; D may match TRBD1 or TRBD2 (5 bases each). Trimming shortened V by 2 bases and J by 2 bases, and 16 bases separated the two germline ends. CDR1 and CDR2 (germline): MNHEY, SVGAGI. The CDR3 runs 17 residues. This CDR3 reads CASSYRLGTRTYNEQFF. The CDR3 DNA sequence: TGTGCCAGCAGTTACCGGTTAGGGACCCGAACCTACAATGAGCAGTTCTTC.

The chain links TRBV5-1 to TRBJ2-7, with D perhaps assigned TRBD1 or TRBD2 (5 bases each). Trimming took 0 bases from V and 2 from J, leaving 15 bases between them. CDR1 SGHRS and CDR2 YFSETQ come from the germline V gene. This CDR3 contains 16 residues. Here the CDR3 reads CASSLAMGTDPYEQYF. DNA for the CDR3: TGCGCCAGCAGCTTGGCAATGGGGACGGATCCCTACGAGCAGTACTTC.

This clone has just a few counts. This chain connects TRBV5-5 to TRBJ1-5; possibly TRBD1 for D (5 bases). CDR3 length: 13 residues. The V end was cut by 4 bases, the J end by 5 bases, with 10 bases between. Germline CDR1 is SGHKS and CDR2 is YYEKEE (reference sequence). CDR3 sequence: CASSPDSYQPQHF. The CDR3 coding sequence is TGTGCCAGCAGCCCCGACAGCTATCAGCCCCAGCATTTT.

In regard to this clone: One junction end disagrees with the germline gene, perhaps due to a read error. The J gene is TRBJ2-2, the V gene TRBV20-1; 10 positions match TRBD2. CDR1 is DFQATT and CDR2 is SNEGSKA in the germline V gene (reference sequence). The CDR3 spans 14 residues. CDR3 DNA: TGCAGTTCTAGCGGGAGCTTAAACACCGGGGAGCTGTTTTTT. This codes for CSSSGSLNTGELFF.

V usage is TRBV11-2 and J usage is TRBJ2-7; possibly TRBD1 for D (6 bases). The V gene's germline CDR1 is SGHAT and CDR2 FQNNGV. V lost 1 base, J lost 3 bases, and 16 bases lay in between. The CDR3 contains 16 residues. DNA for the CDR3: TGTGCCAGCAGCTTAGGAGTCAGGGGATCAGACTACGAGCAGTACTTC. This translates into CASSLGVRGSDYEQYF.

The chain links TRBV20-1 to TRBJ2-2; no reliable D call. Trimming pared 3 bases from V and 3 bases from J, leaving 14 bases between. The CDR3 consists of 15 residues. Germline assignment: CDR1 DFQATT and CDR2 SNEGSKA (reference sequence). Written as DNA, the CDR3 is TGCAGTGCTAGGGAAAGCAGCTTTGACACCGGGGAGCTGTTTTTT. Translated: CSARESSFDTGELFF.

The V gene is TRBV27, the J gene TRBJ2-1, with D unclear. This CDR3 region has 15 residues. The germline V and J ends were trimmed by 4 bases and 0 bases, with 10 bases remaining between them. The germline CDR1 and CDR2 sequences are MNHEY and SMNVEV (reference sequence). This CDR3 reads CASSSPLGSYNEQFF. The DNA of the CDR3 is TGTGCCAGCAGTTCCCCACTTGGCTCCTACAATGAGCAGTTCTTC.

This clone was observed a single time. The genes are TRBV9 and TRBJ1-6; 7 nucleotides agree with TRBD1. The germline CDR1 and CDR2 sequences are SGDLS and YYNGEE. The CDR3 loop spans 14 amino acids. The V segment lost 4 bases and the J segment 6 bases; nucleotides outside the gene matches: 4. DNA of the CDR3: TGTGCCAGCAGCCCTCGGGACAGTAATTCACCCCTCCACTTT. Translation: CASSPRDSNSPLHF.

In nucleotides, the CDR3 is TGTGCCAGCTCACCCGGGACAGTCACCGGGGAGCTGTTTTTT. Its translation: CASSPGTVTGELFF. The chain couples TRBV18 to TRBJ2-2, with TRBD1 matching 7 bases. CDR1 is KGHSH and CDR2 is LQKENI in the germline V gene. CDR3 length equals 14 residues. The J segment lost 4 bases and the V segment lost 3 bases, leaving 2 bases of the junction unmatched.

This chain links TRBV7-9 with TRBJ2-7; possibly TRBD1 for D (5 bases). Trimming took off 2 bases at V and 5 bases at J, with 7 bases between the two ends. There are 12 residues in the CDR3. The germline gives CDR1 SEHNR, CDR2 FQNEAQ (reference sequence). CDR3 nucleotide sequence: TGTGCCAGCAGCTTACTCAGGGACGAGCAGTACTTC. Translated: CASSLLRDEQYF.

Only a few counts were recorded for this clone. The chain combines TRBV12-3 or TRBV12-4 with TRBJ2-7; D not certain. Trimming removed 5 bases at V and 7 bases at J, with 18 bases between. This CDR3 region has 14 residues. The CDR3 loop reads CASSRWFPPAEQYF. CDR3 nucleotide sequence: TGTGCCAGCAGTCGATGGTTCCCCCCGGCGGAGCAGTACTTC.

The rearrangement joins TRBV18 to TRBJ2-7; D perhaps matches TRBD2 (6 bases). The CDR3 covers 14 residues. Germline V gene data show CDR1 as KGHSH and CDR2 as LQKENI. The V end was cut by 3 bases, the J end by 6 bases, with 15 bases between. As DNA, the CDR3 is TGTGCCAGCTCACCCCGGCAGGGAGGCGCCGAGCAGTACTTC. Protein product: CASSPRQGGAEQYF.

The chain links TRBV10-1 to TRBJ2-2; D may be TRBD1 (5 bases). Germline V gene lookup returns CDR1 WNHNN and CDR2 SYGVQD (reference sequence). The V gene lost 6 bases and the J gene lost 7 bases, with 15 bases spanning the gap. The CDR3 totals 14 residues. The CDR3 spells CASRIKGLGGELFF. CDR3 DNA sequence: TGCGCCAGCAGGATCAAGGGGCTCGGCGGGGAGCTGTTTTTT.

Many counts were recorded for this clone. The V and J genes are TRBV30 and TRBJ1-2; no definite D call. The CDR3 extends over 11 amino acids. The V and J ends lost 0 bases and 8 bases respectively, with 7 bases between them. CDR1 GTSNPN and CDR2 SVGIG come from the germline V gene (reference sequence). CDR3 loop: CAWSVRGGYTF. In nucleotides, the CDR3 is TGTGCCTGGAGTGTACGAGGAGGCTACACCTTC. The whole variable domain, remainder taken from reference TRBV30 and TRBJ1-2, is SQTIHQWPATLVQPVGSPLSLECTVEGTSNPNLYWYRQAAGRGLQLLFYSVGIGQISSEVPQNLSASRPQDRQFILSSKKLLLSDSGFYLCAWSVRGGYTFGSGTRLTVV.

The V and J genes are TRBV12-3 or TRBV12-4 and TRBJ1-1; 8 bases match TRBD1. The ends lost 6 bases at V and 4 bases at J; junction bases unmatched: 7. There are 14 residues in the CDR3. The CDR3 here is CASRGGQGGTEAFF. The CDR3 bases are TGTGCCAGCAGAGGCGGACAGGGCGGCACTGAAGCTTTCTTT.

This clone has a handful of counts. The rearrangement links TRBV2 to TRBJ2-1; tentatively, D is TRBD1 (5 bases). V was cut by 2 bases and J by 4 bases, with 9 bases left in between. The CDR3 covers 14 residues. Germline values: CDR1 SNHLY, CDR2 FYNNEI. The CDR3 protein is CASSEQGRYNEQFF. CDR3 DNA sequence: TGTGCCAGCAGTGAACAGGGCCGTTACAATGAGCAGTTCTTC.

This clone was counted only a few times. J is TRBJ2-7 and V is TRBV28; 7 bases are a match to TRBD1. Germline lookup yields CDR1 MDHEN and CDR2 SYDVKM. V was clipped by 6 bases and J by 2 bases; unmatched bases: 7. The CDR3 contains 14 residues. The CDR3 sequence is CASSLGQVTYEQYF. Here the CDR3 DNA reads TGTGCCAGCAGCCTCGGACAGGTTACCTACGAGCAGTACTTC. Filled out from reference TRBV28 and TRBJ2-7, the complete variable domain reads DVKVTQSSRYLVKRTGEKVFLECVQDMDHENMFWYRQDPGLGLRLIYFSYDVKMKEKGDIPEGYSVSREKKERFSLILESASTNQTSMYLCASSLGQVTYEQYFGPGTRLTVT.

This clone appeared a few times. The CDR3 sequence is CASRMADEAFF. The DNA of the CDR3 is TGTGCCAGCAGAATGGCAGATGAAGCTTTCTTT. V gene TRBV6-1 combines with J gene TRBJ1-1; D is undetermined. Germline V gives CDR1 MNHNS, CDR2 SASEGT. Trimming removed 6 bases at V and 7 bases at J, with 9 bases between. CDR3 length: 11 residues.

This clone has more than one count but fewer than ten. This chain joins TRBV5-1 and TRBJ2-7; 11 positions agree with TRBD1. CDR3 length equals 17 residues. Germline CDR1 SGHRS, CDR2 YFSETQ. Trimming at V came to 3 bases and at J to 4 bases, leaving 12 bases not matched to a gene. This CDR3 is CASSWGSRDRGTYEQYF. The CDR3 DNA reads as TGCGCCAGCAGCTGGGGATCCCGGGACAGGGGGACTTACGAGCAGTACTTC.

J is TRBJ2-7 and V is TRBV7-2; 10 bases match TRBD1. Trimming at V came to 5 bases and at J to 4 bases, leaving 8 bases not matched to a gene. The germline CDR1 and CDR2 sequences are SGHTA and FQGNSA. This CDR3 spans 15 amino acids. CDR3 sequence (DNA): TGTGCCAGCAGCCCTACTGCGGGACAGGGGTACGAGCAGTACTTC. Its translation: CASSPTAGQGYEQYF.

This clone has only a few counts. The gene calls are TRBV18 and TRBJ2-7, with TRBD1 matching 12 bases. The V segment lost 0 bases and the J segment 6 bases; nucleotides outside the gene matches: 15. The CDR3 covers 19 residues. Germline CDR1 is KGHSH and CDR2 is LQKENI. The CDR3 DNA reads TGTGCCAGCTCACCACCGCGGGGACAGGGGGCGGGGGACGATGGCGAGCAGTACTTC. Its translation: CASSPPRGQGAGDDGEQYF.

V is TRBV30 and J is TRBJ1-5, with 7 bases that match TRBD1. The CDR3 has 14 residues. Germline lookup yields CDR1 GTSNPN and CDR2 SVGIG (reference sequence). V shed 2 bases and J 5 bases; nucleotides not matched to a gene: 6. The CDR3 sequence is CAWSTGRGDQPQHF. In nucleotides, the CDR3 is TGTGCCTGGAGTACAGGCAGGGGGGATCAGCCCCAGCATTTT.

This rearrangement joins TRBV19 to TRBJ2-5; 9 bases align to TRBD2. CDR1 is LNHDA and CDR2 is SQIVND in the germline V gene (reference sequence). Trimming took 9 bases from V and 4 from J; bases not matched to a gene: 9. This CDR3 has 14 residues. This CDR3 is CASEAGGMRETQYF. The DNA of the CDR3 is TGTGCCAGCGAAGCGGGAGGAATGAGAGAGACCCAGTACTTC.

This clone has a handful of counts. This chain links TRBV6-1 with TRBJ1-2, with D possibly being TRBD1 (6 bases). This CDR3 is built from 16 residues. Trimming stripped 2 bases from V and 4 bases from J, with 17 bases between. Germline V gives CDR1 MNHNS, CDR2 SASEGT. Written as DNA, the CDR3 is TGTGCCAGCAGTGAAAGGGGGTCCTTACCGTCCTATGGCTACACCTTC. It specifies CASSERGSLPSYGYTF.

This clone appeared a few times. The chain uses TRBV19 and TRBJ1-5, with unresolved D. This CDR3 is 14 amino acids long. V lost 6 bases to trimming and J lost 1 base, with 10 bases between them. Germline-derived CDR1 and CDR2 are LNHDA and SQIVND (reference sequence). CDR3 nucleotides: TGTGCCAGTAGGGCCGGTTTGAGCAATCAGCCCCAGCATTTT. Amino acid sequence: CASRAGLSNQPQHF.

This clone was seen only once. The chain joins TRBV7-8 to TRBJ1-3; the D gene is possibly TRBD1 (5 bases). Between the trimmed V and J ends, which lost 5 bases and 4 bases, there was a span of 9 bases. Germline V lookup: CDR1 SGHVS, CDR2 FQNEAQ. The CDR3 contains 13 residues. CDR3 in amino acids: CASSRGDGNTIYF. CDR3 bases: TGTGCCAGCAGCCGAGGGGACGGAAACACCATATATTTT.

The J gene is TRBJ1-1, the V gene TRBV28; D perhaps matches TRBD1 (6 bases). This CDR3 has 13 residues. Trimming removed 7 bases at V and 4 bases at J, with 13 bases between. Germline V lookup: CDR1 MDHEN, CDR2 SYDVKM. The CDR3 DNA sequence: TGTGCCAGCATACAGGGTGACAGCACTGAAGCTTTCTTT. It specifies CASIQGDSTEAFF.

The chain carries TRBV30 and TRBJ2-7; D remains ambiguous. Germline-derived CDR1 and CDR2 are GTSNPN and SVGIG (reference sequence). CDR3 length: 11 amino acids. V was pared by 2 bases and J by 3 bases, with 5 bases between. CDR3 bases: TGTGCCTGGAGTAACAGCTACGAGCAGTACTTC. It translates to CAWSNSYEQYF. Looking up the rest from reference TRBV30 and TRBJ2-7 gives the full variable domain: SQTIHQWPATLVQPVGSPLSLECTVEGTSNPNLYWYRQAAGRGLQLLFYSVGIGQISSEVPQNLSASRPQDRQFILSSKKLLLSDSGFYLCAWSNSYEQYFGPGTRLTVT.